This T cell receptor (beta chain) comes out of a study of early T cells in non-severe SARS-CoV-2 infection. Across the whole study: Unsorted whole-blood RNA was sequenced in bulk, leaving chains unpaired.

Each single cDNA molecule received a unique molecular identifier. TCRdb reprocessed the 5' RACE reads via MiXCR and lists one record per CDR3 protein. The table records about 79,000 distinct CDR3 sequences, about 11% of them present only once. As regards this clonotype: Its antigen is not identified.

The CDR3 covers 14 residues. Germline V gene lookup returns CDR1 ENHRY and CDR2 SYGVKD. Unmatched junction bases numbered 5, after V lost 7 bases and J lost 0 bases. Study-wide results and limits: Clonotype matching in VDJdb favored anti-spike CD8 responses and did not capture private and CD4 specificities.

The chain is built from TRBV10-3 and TRBJ1-1; 7 bases agree with TRBD1. Sequencing was done on a sample of whole blood. The sequence was obtained from an adult who was a healthcare worker with PCR-confirmed SARS-CoV-2 infection or an uninfected control (not recorded which). The CDR3 DNA is TGTGCCATCACCCCGACAGGGCTGAACACTGAAGCTTTCTTT. Protein: CAITPTGLNTEAFF.